The text below deals with one T cell receptor beta chain. Its antigen is not yet known. Qualities for individual bases were not recorded, and no much larger clone is one base off. This sample was taken from a study of long-term antiretroviral therapy in people with HIV (dated by TCRdb to between 2021 and 2024). Regarding the research as a whole: The earliest samples were collected approximately a decade before the 2015 WHO recommendation for immediate ART, a period when ART was typically delayed until CD4 counts fell. A retrospective serial study tested whether changes in peripheral blood TRB repertoire composition and diversity were associated with ART initiation and durable HIV suppression. The cohort contributed about 180 cryopreserved PBMC samples from about 33 adults with confirmed HIV infection, collected serially over a mean of approximately six years (range 1-12). Among the approximately 32 participants with HIV, around ten were female. No cross-contamination during QIAcube processing turned up in test extractions that ran a monoclonal T-cell line alongside about 35 polyclonal samples. On the study overall, not on this receptor specifically: CDR3 length ranges in HIV repertoires were narrower than in controls, and network structure suggested an antigen-experienced repertoire with only a slight naive shift after ART. No data were available on ART adherence, viral resistance or therapy changes, limiting inferences about post-ART repertoire changes. Expanded TRB clones identified before ART initiation dominated the repertoire across all time points, though the dominance fluctuated and decreased in many PLHIV after ART. ART initiation was associated with a significant increase in TRB diversity, but diversity stayed significantly below transplant donor controls even after long-term ART. Because pre-ART samples had limited cell numbers, unsorted PBMC were profiled rather than sorted CD4+ and CD8+ T cells. Since PBMC availability was limited, sequencing covered only the TCR beta chain, with no alpha chain pairing. Samples dated from the mid-2000s to the late 2010s, and the ART regimens used may be less effective than current ones.

Participants were included only if at least one PBMC sample before ART initiation and at least two post-ART samples were available. All participants with HIV were treated in the United States of America. Before DNA extraction, cryopreserved samples containing roughly 0.9-11 million PBMC were thawed and washed. At the time of the earliest PBMC sample, participants with HIV were aged between 23 and 54 years. Each participant contributed PBMC samples from 1-4 timepoints before ART initiation and 2-8 timepoints after ART initiation, with a median of 7 samples. For every participant, serial HIV viral load, CD4+ T-cell count, ART history and demographic data were obtained. Using a Qiagen kit on a QIAcube, genomic DNA was extracted from unsorted PBMC, with samples processed in batches of 12. For CDR1 and CDR2, the germline V gene lists SGHTA and FQGNSA. From the cysteine through the phenylalanine, the CDR3 covers 14 amino acids. Just CDR3 DNA is preserved here, 42 bases in frame from base 1. Ends trimmed: V by 5 bases, J by 4 bases; bases unmatched to a gene: 4.

The immunoSEQ hsTCRB v3.0 assay was used at survey level resolution to sequence the TRB variable region. A depth of about 35,000-55,000 T-cell genomes per sample was targeted for TRB sequencing. Pooled TRB libraries were sequenced on an Illumina MiSeq with a v3 150-cycle kit. In the original analysis: Repertoire analysis ran in R within a reproducible Nextflow workflow covering QC, data transformation and analysis. LymphoSeq2, an R package for AIRR-Seq data exploration, was used to implement custom analyses. A handful of samples yielding fewer than 5000 total TRB sequences were excluded, leaving 150 to 200 analyzed HIV repertoires. Among the approximately 190 retained HIV repertoires, 59 were collected before ART initiation and 120 to 130 after ART initiation. Repertoires were downsampled to 5000 TRB nucleotide sequences, and summary statistics were averaged over 100 downsampling iterations. TRB sequences were retained for analysis only if CDR3 regions of at least seven amino acids were present. A Shannon entropy-derived clonality score and the Gini coefficient were used to measure diversity. In repertoire networks, the top 5000 CDR3 amino acid sequences were linked whenever an edit distance of one separated two sequences. GLIPH2 predicted antigen specificity groups and MHC restriction for TRB CDR3 amino acid sequences. To flag known CMV, EBV, HIV or tissue antigen associations, CDR3 amino acid sequences were matched against VDJdb and McPAS-TCR. Pre-ART, post-ART and control groups were compared with Wilcoxon signed-rank tests and Holm-Bonferroni correction. In its TCRdb copy, this immuneACCESS table keeps in-frame sequences only and misses some clones. Where compared with another copy, unresolved V genes explain less than half of these, and the others have no known cause. The DNA was the basis for D and trimming; V, J and clone size are from that table. The sample records tens of thousands of clones, approximately 77% of which are singletons. The ten top clones hold over 8% of the sample.

The sequence was collected from a man aged 50 or older with HIV. The receptor chain draws on TRBV7-2 and TRBJ2-7, and 11 junction bases match TRBD2. The specimen comprised unsorted PBMCs, sampled at the start of antiretroviral therapy. The CDR3 corresponds to CASSPGTSGYEQYF. Here is the DNA: TGTGCCAGCAGCCCCGGGACTAGCGGTTACGAGCAGTACTTC.